The rows below give T cell receptor beta chains drawn from one sample of a study of regulatory T cells in long-lasting Graves disease. TCRdb used MiXCR to reprocess the multiplex PCR reads, holding one entry per CDR3 protein. Among about 430,000 distinct CDR3 sequences, around 23% were seen once, and the ten largest hold approximately 15%. Sequenced here: peripheral blood mononuclear cells (PBMCs), sampled when the disease was refractory, from a patient treated with antithyroid drugs. Receptors were obtained from a female donor with Graves disease. The CDR3 runs from the conserved cysteine through the conserved F or W. D genes are given only for firm matches. Expanded clones are given a class, and other clones once, few, many or no size at all.

V,J,D,size,DNA,CDR3
TRBV2,TRBJ2-2,.,many,TGTGCCAGCAGCCTAGCGCCGAACACCGGGGAGCTGTTTTTT,CASSLAPNTGELFF
TRBV29-1,TRBJ2-7,.,few,TGCAGCGTCATGGTGGGGGTGACTGATTACGAGCAGTACTTC,CSVMVGVTDYEQYF
TRBV2,TRBJ2-7,TRBD1,many,TGTGCCAGCAGATTCGGGACAGGAGATTCCTACGAGCAGTACTTC,CASRFGTGDSYEQYF
TRBV12-5,TRBJ2-5,.,many,TGTGCTAGTGGTTTGGGACAGGCAGGACAAGAGACCCAGTACTTC,CASGLGQAGQETQYF
TRBV3-1,TRBJ2-7,.,few,TGTGCCAGCAGCCAAGCACCCAGGGGTCGGAACGAGCAGTACTTC,CASSQAPRGRNEQYF
TRBV11-2,TRBJ2-7,.,many,TGTGCCAGCAGCGTTCACGCTAGCGAGCAGTACTTC,CASSVHASEQYF
TRBV20-1,TRBJ2-7,TRBD1,few,TGCAGTGTTCGACCAGGGACAGCTTCCTACGAGCAGTACTTC,CSVRPGTASYEQYF
TRBV12-3/TRBV12-4,TRBJ2-2,.,few,TGTGCCAGCAGTCCACCTGACGGGAAAGCCGGGGAGCTGTTTTTT,CASSPPDGKAGELFF
TRBV7-7,TRBJ2-5,TRBD1,few,TGTGCTAGCAGCTCACGGGACAGGGGGCAGCGAGAGACCCAGTACTTC,CASSSRDRGQRETQYF
TRBV4-1,TRBJ2-7,TRBD2,.,TGCGCCAGCAGCCAAGACTCAACTAGCGGGTTTTACGAGCAGTACTTC,CASSQDSTSGFYEQYF
TRBV12-3/TRBV12-4,TRBJ2-2,.,many,TGTGCCAGCAGTTTCGCGGCCACCGGGGAGCTGTTTTTT,CASSFAATGELFF
TRBV20-1,TRBJ1-4,.,few,TGCAGTGCTAGCCGGGATCGTGAAAAACTGTTTTTT,CSASRDREKLFF
TRBV7-2,TRBJ1-1,.,many,TGTGCCAGCAGCACCTCTATTGGCAATGAAGCTTTCTTT,CASSTSIGNEAFF
TRBV5-1,TRBJ1-2,.,many,TGCGCCAGCAGCTCGAGTGATGGCTACACCTTC,CASSSSDGYTF
TRBV28,TRBJ2-5,.,many,TGTGCCAGCAGCCCATTGTCCTATAAGGGTTTCGGGACCCAGTACTTC,CASSPLSYKGFGTQYF
TRBV20-1,TRBJ2-7,TRBD2,many,TGCAGTGCTAGACCCAGAACTAGCGGGAGTTGGTACGAGCAGTACTTC,CSARPRTSGSWYEQYF
TRBV7-7,TRBJ2-5,TRBD2,many,TGTGCCAGCAGCCGAGGACTAGCGGGAGGGCCGGGGAGGGAGACCCAGTACTTC,CASSRGLAGGPGRETQYF
TRBV5-1,TRBJ2-1,TRBD2,few,TGCGCCAGCAGCTTGGAAGCTAGCGGGCCCCTTAGCTCCTACAATGAGCAGTTCTTC,CASSLEASGPLSSYNEQFF
TRBV18,TRBJ1-5,.,many,TGTGCCAGCTCACCGACAGGCTATCAGCCCCAGCATTTT,CASSPTGYQPQHF
TRBV20-1,TRBJ1-5,.,many,TGCAGTGCTTCCCCAGGGAATAGCAATCAGCCCCAGCATTTT,CSASPGNSNQPQHF
TRBV29-1,TRBJ2-7,.,.,TGCAGCGGGACGGGACCCTACGAGCAGTACTTC,CSGTGPYEQYF
TRBV11-2,TRBJ2-7,TRBD1,few,TGTGCCAGCGGTAATACTGCCGGGACAGGCCGATACGAGCAGTACTTC,CASGNTAGTGRYEQYF
TRBV5-1,TRBJ2-5,TRBD2,.,TGCGCCAGCAGCTTGCCGACTAGCGGGAGTGAGACCCAGTACTTC,CASSLPTSGSETQYF
TRBV19,TRBJ1-5,TRBD1,many,TGTGCCAGTAGTCAGGACAGGGCACGTCAGCCCCAGCATTTT,CASSQDRARQPQHF
TRBV20-1,TRBJ1-6,.,many,TGCAGTGCTAGTAAAAGGGACGGGTCACCCCTCCACTTT,CSASKRDGSPLHF
TRBV7-8,TRBJ2-7,.,many,TGTGCCAGCAGCTTAGTATACGACACTCCCTACGAGCAGTACTTC,CASSLVYDTPYEQYF
TRBV20-1,TRBJ2-3,TRBD2,.,TGCAGTGCTCCGGGACTAGCGGGAGACGATACGCAGTATTTT,CSAPGLAGDDTQYF
TRBV4-1,TRBJ1-1,.,.,TGCGCCAGCAGCCAAGAGGTGGGAAGGGACACTGAAGCTTTCTTT,CASSQEVGRDTEAFF
TRBV28,TRBJ2-2,.,many,TGTGCCAGCAGTTTCGGAGCCACCGGGGAGCTGTTTTTT,CASSFGATGELFF
TRBV3-1,TRBJ2-5,.,few,TGTGCCAGCAGCCAAGGTCTTCCGGGAGAGACCCAGTACTTC,CASSQGLPGETQYF
TRBV5-5,TRBJ2-7,TRBD1,.,TGTGCCAGCAGCTCCGGGACAGGGCAGTACGAGCAGTACTTC,CASSSGTGQYEQYF
TRBV13,TRBJ2-7,.,.,TGTGCCAGCAGCCCTCGTGGGTCTACGCGCTACGAGCAGTACTTC,CASSPRGSTRYEQYF
TRBV16,TRBJ1-5,.,few,TGTGCCAGCAGCCAATCGGGAGGACCTCAGCCCCAGCATTTT,CASSQSGGPQPQHF
TRBV27,TRBJ1-5,.,many,TGTGCCAGCAGTCTTAGTCGGAGCAATCAGCCCCAGCATTTT,CASSLSRSNQPQHF
TRBV7-6,TRBJ1-5,.,.,TGTGCCAGCAGCTTAGGGGCAGGGTTTATGAGCAATCAGCCCCAGCATTTT,CASSLGAGFMSNQPQHF
TRBV27,TRBJ2-2,.,many,TGTGCCAGCAGTTCCTTTTGGCAGGGGAACACCGGGGAGCTGTTTTTT,CASSSFWQGNTGELFF
TRBV12-3/TRBV12-4,TRBJ2-1,.,.,TGTGCCAGCAGTATACGCGGGGATGAGCAGTTCTTC,CASSIRGDEQFF
TRBV20-1,TRBJ2-1,.,.,TGCAGTGCTAGATCAGGGGACTCCTACAGTGAGCAGTTCTTC,CSARSGDSYSEQFF